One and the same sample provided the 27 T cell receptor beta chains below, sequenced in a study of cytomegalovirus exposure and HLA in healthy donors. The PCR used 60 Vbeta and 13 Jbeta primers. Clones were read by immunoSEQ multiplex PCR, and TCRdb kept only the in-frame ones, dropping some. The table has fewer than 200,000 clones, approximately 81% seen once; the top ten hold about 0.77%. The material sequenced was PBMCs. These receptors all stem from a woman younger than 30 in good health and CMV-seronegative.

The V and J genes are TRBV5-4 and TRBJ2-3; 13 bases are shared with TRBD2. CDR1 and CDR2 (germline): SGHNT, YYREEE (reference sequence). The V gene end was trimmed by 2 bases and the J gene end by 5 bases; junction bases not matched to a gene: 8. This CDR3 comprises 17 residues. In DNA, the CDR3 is TGTGCCAGCAGCTTCTGGACTAGCGGGAGTCAACTAGATACGCAGTATTTT. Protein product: CASSFWTSGSQLDTQYF.

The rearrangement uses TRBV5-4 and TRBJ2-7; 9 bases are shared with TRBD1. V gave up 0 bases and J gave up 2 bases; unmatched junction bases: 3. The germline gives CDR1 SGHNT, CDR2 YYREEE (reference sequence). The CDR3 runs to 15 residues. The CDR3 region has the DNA TGTGCCAGCAGCTTGGACAGGGGGCAAACCTACGAGCAGTACTTC. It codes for CASSLDRGQTYEQYF.

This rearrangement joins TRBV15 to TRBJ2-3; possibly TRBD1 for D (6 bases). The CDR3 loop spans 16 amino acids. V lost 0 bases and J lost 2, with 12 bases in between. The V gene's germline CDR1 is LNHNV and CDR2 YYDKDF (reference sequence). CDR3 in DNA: TGTGCCACCAGCAGAGATCTGACAGGAACCACAGATACGCAGTATTTT. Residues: CATSRDLTGTTDTQYF.

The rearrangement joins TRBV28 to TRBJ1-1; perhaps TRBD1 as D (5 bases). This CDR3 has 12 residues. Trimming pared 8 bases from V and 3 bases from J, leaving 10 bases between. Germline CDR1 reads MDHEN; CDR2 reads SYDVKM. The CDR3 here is CASGTSHTEAFF. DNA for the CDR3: TGTGCCAGCGGGACTTCTCACACTGAAGCTTTCTTT.

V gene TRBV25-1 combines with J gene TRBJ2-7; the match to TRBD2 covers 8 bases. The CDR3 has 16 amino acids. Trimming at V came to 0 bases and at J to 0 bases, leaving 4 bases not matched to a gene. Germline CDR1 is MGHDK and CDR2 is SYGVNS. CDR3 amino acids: CASSEYGGRNSYEQYF. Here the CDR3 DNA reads TGTGCCAGCAGTGAATATGGCGGGAGGAACTCCTACGAGCAGTACTTC.

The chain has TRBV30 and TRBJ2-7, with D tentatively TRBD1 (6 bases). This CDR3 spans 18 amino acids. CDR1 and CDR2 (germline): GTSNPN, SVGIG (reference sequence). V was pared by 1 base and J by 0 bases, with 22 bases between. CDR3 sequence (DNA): TGTGCCTGGAGTGGGTCATCCCGGGGCAGGGGCTACTCCTACGAGCAGTACTTC. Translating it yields CAWSGSSRGRGYSYEQYF.

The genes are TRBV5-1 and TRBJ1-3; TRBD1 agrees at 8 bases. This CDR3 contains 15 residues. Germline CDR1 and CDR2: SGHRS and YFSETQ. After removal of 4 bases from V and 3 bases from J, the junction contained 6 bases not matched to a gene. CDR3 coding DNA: TGCGCCAGCAGCGGAACCGGGACAGGTGGAAACACCATATATTTT. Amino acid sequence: CASSGTGTGGNTIYF.

CDR3 in amino acids: CASSIKRSGTEAFF. DNA of the CDR3: TGTGCCAGTAGTATAAAACGGAGTGGCACTGAAGCTTTCTTT. This chain uses TRBV19 with TRBJ1-1; D not certain. The CDR3 extends over 14 amino acids. The germline gives CDR1 LNHDA, CDR2 SQIVND (reference sequence). The V end was cut by 2 bases, the J end by 4 bases, with 11 bases between. The variable domain in full, completed from reference TRBV19 and TRBJ1-1, reads DGGITQSPKYLFRKEGQNVTLSCEQNLNHDAMYWYRQDPGQGLRLIYYSQIVNDFQKGDIAEGYSVSREKKESFPLTVTSAQKNPTAFYLCASSIKRSGTEAFFGQGTRLTVV.

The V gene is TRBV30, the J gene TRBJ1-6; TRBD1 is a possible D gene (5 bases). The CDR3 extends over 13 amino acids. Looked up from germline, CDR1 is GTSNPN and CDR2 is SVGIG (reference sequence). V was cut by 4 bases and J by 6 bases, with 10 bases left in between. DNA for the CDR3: TGTGCCTGGACCGGCCAGGGTAATTCACCCCTCCACTTT. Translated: CAWTGQGNSPLHF.

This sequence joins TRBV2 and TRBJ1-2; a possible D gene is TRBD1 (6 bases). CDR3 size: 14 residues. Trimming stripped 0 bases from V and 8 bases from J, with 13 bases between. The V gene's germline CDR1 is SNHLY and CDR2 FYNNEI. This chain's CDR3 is CASSEARGYSGYTF. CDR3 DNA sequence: TGTGCCAGCAGTGAAGCTAGGGGGTACAGCGGCTACACCTTC.

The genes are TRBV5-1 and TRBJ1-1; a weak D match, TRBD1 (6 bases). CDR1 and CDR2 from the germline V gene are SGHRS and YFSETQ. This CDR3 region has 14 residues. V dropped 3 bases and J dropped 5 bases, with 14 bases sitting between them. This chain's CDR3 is CASSSDRSWTEAFF. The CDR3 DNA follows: TGCGCCAGCAGCTCCGACAGGAGCTGGACTGAAGCTTTCTTT.

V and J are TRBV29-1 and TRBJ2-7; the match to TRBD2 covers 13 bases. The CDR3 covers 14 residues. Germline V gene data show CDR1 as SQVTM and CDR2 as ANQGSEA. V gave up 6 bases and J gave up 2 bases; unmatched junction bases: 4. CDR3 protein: CSVVTSGRAYEQYF. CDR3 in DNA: TGCAGCGTCGTAACTAGCGGGAGGGCCTACGAGCAGTACTTC.

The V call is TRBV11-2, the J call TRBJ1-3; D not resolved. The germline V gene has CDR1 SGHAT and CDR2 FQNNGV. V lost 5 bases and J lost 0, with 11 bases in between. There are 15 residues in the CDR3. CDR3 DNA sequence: TGTGCCAGCAGCCGCTTAGTCTTCTCTGGAAACACCATATATTTT. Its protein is CASSRLVFSGNTIYF.

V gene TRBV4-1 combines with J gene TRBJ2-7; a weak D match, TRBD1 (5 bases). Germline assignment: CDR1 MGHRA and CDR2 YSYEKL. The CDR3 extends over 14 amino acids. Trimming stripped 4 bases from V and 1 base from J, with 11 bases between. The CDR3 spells CASSLRQGSYEQYF. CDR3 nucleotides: TGCGCCAGCAGCCTTCGGCAGGGTTCCTACGAGCAGTACTTC.

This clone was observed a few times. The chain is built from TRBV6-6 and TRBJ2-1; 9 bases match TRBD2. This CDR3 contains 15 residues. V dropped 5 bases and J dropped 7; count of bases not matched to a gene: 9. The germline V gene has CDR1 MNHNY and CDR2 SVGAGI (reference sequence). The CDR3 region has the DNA TGTGCCAGCAGTCCCGGGACTAGCCTGCAGAATGAGCAGTTCTTC. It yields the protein CASSPGTSLQNEQFF.

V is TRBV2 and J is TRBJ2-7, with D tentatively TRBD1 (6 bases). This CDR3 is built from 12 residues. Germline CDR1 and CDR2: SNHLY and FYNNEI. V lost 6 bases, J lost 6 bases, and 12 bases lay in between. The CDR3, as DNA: TGTGCCAGCAGATCACAGGGCGGCGAGCAGTACTTC. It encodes CASRSQGGEQYF.

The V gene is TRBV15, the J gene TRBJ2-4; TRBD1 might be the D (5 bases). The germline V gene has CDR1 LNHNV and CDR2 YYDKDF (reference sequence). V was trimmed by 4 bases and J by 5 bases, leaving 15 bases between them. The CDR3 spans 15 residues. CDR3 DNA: TGTGCCACCAGCAATGATCAGGGATTCGAAAACATTCAGTACTTC. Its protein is CATSNDQGFENIQYF.

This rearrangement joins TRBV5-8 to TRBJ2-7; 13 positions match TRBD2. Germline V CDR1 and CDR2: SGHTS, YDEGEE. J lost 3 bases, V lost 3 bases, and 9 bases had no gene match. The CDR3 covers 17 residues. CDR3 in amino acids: CASSSLWGLAGSYEQYF. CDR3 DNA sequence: TGTGCCAGCAGCTCACTCTGGGGACTAGCGGGAAGCTACGAGCAGTACTTC.

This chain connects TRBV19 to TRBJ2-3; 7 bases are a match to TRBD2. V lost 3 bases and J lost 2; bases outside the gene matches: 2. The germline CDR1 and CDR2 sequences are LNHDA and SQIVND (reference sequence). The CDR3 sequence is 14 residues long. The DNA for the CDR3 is TGTGCCAGTAGTATCCGGGACTACACAGATACGCAGTATTTT. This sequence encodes CASSIRDYTDTQYF.

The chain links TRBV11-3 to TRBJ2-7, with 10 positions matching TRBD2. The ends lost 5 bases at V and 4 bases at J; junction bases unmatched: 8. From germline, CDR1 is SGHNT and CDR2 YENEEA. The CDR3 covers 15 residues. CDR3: CASSAASGGAYEQYF. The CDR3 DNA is TGTGCCAGCAGCGCGGCTAGCGGGGGAGCTTACGAGCAGTACTTC.

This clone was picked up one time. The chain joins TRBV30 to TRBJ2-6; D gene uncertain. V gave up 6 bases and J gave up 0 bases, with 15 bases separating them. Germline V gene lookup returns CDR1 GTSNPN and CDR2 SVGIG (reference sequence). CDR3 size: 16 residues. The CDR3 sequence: CACNEDTNSGANVLTF. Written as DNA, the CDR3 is TGTGCCTGTAATGAGGATACTAACTCTGGGGCCAACGTCCTGACTTTC.

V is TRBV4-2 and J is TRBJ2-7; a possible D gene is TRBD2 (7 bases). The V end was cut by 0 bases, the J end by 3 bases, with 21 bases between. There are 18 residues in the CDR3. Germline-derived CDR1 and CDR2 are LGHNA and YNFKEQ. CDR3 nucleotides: TGTGCCAGCAGCCAAGATAGAAAGAGGGGGGAGGGCGACTACGAGCAGTACTTC. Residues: CASSQDRKRGEGDYEQYF.

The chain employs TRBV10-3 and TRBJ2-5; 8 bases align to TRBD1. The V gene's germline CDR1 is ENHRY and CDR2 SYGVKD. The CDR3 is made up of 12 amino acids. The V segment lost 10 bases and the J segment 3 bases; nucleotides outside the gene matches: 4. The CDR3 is CATKTGEETQYF. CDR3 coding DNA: TGTGCCACCAAGACAGGGGAAGAGACCCAGTACTTC.

CDR3 coding DNA: TGCGCCAGCAGCTCTCCCCCCGGGAGGACCACAGATACGCAGTATTTT. It codes for CASSSPPGRTTDTQYF. J is TRBJ2-3 and V is TRBV5-1, with 7 bases that match TRBD2. CDR1 SGHRS and CDR2 YFSETQ come from the germline V gene. Losses at the gene ends were 3 bases for V and 2 bases for J; bases not matched to a gene: 9. This CDR3 has 16 residues.

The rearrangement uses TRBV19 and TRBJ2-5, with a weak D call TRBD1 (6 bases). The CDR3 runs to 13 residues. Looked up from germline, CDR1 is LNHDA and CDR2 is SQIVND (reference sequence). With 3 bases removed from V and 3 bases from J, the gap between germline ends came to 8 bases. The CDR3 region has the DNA TGTGCCAGTAGTATTAACAGGGAAGAGACCCAGTACTTC. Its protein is CASSINREETQYF.

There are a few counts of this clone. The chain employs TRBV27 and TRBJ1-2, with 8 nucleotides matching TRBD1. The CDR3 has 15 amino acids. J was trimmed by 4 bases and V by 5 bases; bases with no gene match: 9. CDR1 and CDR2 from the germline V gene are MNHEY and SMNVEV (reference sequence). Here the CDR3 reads CASSPLRQGIYGYTF. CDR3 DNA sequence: TGTGCCAGCAGTCCCCTAAGACAGGGGATCTATGGCTACACCTTC.

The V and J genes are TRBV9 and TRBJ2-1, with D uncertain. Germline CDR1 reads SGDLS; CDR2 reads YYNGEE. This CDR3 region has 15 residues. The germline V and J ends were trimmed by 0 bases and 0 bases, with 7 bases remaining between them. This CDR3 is CASSVEPYSYNEQFF. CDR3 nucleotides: TGTGCCAGCAGCGTAGAGCCTTACTCCTACAATGAGCAGTTCTTC.